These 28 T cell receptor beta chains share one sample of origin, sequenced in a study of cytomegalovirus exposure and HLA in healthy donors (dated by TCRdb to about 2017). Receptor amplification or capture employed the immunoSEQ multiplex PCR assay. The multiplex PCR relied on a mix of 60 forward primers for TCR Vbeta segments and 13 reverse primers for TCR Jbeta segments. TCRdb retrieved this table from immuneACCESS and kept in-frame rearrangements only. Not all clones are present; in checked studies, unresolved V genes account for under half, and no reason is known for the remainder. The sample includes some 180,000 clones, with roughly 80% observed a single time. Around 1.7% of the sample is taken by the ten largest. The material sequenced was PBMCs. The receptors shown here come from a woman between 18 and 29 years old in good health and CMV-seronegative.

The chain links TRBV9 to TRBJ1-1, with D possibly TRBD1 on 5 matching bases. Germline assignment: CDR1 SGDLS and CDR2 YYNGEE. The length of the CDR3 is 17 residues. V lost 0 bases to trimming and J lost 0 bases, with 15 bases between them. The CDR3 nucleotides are TGTGCCAGCAGCGTAGGAATGGCGGGGGTAATGAACACTGAAGCTTTCTTT. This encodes CASSVGMAGVMNTEAFF. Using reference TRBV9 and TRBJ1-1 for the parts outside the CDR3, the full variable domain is DSGVTQTPKHLITATGQRVTLRCSPRSGDLSVYWYQQSLDQGLQFLIQYYNGEERAKGNILERFSAQQFPDLHSELNLSSLELGDSALYFCASSVGMAGVMNTEAFFGQGTRLTVV.

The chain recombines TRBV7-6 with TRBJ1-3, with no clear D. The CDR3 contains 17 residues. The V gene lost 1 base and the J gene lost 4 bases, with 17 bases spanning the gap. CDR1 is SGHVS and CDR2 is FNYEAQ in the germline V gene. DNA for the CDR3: TGTGCCAGCAGCTTAGAAAGGCCAGAGGGTGCAGGAAACACCATATATTTT. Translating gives CASSLERPEGAGNTIYF.

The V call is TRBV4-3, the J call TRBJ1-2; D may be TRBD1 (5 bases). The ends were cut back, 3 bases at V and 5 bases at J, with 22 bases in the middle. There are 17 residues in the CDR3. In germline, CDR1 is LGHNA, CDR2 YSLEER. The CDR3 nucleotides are TGCGCCAGCAGCCAGGCAACCACCGGGTCAGGGTATTATGGCTACACCTTC. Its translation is CASSQATTGSGYYGYTF.

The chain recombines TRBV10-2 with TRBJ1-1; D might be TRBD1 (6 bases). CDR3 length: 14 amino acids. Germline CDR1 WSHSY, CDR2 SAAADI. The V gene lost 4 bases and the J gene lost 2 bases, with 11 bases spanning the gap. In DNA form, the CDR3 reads TGCGCCAGCAGTGGGGCACAGGGAAACACTGAAGCTTTCTTT. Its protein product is CASSGAQGNTEAFF.

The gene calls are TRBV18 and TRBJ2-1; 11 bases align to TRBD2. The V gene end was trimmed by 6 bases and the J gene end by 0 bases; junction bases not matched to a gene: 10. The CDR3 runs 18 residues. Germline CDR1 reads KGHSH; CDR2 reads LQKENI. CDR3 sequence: CASSPGTSGTSSYNEQFF. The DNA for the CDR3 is TGTGCCAGCTCTCCCGGGACTAGCGGTACTAGCTCCTACAATGAGCAGTTCTTC.

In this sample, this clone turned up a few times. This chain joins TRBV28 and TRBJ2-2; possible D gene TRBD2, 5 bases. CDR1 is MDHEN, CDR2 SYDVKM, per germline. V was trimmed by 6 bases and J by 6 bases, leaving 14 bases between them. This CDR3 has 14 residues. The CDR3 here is CASRASSFPGELFF. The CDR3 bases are TGTGCCAGCAGGGCCTCTAGCTTCCCCGGGGAGCTGTTTTTT.

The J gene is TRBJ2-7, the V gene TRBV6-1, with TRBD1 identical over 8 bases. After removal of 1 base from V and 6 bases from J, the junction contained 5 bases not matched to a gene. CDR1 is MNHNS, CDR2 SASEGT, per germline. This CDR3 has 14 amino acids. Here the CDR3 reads CASSEGDRTPEQYF. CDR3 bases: TGTGCCAGCAGTGAAGGGGACAGGACCCCCGAGCAGTACTTC.

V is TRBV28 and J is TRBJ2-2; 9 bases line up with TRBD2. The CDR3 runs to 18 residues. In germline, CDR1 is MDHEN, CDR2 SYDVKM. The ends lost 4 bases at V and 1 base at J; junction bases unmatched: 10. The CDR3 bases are TGTGCCAGCAGTTATAGCGGGAGTTTTCAACTGAACACCGGGGAGCTGTTTTTT. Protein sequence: CASSYSGSFQLNTGELFF.

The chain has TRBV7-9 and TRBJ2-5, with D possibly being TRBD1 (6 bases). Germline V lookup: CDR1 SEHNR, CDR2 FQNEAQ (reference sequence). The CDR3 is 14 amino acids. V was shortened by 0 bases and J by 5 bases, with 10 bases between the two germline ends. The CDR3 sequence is CASSLAPGVETQYF. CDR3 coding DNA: TGTGCCAGCAGCTTAGCTCCAGGGGTGGAGACCCAGTACTTC.

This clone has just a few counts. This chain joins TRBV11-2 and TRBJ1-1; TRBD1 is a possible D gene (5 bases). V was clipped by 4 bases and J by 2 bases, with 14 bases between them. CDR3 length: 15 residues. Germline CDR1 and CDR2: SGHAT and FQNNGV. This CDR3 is CASSSYQGSNTEAFF. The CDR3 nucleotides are TGTGCCAGCAGCTCCTACCAGGGAAGTAACACTGAAGCTTTCTTT.

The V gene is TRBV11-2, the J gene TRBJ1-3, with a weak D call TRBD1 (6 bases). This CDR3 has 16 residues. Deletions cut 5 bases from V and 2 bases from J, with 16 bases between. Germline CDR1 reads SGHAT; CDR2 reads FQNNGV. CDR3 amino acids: CASSPNRALAGNTIYF. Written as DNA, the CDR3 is TGTGCCAGCAGCCCAAACAGGGCTTTAGCTGGAAACACCATATATTTT.

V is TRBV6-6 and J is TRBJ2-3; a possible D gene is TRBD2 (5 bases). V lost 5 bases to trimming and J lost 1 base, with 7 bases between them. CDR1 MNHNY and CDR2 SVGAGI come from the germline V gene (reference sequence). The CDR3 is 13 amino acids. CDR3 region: CASSRSGTDTQYF. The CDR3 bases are TGTGCCAGCAGTCGTAGCGGCACAGATACGCAGTATTTT.

In DNA form, the CDR3 reads TGTGCCAGCAGCTTGAAAGGGGGCCCCAGGGGGCGAACTGAAGCTTTCTTT. Encoded protein: CASSLKGGPRGRTEAFF. The genes are TRBV5-6 and TRBJ1-1, with TRBD1 matching over 8 bases. The length of the CDR3 is 17 residues. The trim removed 1 base at V and 5 bases at J, leaving 13 bases unmatched. CDR1 is SGHDT, CDR2 YYEEEE, per germline.

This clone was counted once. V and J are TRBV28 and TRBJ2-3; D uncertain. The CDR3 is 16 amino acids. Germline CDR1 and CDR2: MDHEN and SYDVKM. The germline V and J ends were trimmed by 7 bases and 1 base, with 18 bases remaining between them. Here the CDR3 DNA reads TGTGCCAGCACCAGTGACCCGGGTTCGGGCACAGATACGCAGTATTTT. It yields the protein CASTSDPGSGTDTQYF.

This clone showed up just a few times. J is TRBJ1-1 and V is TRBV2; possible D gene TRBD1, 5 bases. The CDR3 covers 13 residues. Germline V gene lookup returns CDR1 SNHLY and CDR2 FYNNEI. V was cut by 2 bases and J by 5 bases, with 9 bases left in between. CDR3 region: CASSEYGGTEAFF. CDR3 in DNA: TGTGCCAGCAGTGAATATGGGGGGACTGAAGCTTTCTTT.

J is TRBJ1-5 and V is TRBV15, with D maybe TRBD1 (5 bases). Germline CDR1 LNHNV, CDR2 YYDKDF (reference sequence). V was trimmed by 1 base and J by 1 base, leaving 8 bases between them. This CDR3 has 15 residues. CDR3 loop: CATSRVRGSNQPQHF. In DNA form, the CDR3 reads TGTGCCACCAGCAGAGTGCGGGGGAGCAATCAGCCCCAGCATTTT.

The CDR3 is CASSTGTGDGANVLTF. The CDR3 bases are TGTGCCAGCAGCACCGGGACAGGGGACGGGGCCAACGTCCTGACTTTC. The rearrangement joins TRBV11-3 to TRBJ2-6, with 10 bases lining up with TRBD1. CDR1 is SGHNT and CDR2 is YENEEA in the germline V gene. CDR3 length equals 16 residues. With V trimmed by 5 bases and J by 4 bases, 5 bases remained unmatched.

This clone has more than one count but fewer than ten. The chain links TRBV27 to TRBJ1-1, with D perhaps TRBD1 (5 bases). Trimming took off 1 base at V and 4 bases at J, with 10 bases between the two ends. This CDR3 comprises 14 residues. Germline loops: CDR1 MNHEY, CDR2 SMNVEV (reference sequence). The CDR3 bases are TGTGCCAGCAGTTTATACGGGGGGTCCACTGAAGCTTTCTTT. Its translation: CASSLYGGSTEAFF.

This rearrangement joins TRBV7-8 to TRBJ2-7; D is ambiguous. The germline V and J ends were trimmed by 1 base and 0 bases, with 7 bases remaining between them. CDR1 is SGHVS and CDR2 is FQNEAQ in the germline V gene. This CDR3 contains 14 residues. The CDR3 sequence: CASSLVDSSYEQYF. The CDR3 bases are TGTGCCAGCAGCTTAGTAGATAGCTCCTACGAGCAGTACTTC.

CDR3 protein: CASSVAPTSGSSYNEQFF. As DNA, the CDR3 is TGTGCCAGCAGCGTAGCCCCCACTAGCGGGAGCTCCTACAATGAGCAGTTCTTC. The chain links TRBV9 to TRBJ2-1; 11 bases are shared with TRBD2. J lost 0 bases, V lost 0 bases, and 5 bases had no gene match. The CDR3 totals 18 residues. In germline, CDR1 is SGDLS, CDR2 YYNGEE.

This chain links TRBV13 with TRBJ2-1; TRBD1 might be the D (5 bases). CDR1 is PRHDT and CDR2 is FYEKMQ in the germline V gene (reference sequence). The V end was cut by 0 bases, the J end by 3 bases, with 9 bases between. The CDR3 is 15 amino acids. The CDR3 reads CASSLGQVVYNEQFF. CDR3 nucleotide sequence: TGTGCCAGCAGCTTAGGACAGGTTGTCTACAATGAGCAGTTCTTC.

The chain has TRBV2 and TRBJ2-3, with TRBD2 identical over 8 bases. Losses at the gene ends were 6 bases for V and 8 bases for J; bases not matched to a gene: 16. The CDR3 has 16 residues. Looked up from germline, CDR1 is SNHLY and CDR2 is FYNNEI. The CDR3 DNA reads TGTGCCAGCAGACCGATAAACCGGGCCGCGGGGGGTACGCAGTATTTT. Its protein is CASRPINRAAGGTQYF.

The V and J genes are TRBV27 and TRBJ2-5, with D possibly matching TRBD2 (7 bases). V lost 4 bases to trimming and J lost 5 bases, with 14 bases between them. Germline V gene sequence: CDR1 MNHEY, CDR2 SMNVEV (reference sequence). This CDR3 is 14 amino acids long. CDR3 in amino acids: CASSWGKGGETQYF. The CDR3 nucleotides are TGTGCCAGCAGTTGGGGCAAGGGGGGGGAGACCCAGTACTTC.

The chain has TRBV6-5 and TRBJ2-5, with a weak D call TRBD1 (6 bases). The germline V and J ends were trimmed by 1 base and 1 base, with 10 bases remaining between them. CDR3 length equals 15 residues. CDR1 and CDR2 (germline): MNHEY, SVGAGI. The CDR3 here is CASSYYADSQETQYF. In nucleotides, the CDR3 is TGTGCCAGCAGTTACTACGCGGACAGCCAAGAGACCCAGTACTTC.

The CDR3 nucleotides are TGTGCCAGCAGCTTACCTAAGGGACAGACTAGCACAGATACGCAGTATTTT. This translates into CASSLPKGQTSTDTQYF. This chain uses TRBV7-2 with TRBJ2-3; 7 bases map to TRBD1. Germline CDR1 and CDR2: SGHTA and FQGNSA. V lost 2 bases to trimming and J lost 0 bases; unmatched junction nucleotides: 8. The CDR3 is 17 amino acids.

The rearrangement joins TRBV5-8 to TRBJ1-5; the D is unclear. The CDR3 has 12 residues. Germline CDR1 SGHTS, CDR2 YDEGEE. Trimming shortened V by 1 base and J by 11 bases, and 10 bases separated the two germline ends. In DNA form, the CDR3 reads TGTGCCAGCAGCTTGACAGCAGGCGCCCAGCATTTT. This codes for CASSLTAGAQHF.

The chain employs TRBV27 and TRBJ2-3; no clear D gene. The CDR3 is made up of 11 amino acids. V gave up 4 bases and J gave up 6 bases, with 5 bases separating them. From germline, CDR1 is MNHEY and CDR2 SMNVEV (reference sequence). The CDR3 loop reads CASSSVDTQYF. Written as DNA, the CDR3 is TGTGCCAGCAGTTCCGTGGATACGCAGTATTTT.

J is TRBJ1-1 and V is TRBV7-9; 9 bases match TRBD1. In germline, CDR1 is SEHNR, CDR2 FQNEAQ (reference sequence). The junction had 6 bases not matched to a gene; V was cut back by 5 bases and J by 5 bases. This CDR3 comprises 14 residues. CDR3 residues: CASSKTGGWTEAFF. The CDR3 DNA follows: TGTGCCAGCAGCAAGACAGGGGGATGGACTGAAGCTTTCTTT. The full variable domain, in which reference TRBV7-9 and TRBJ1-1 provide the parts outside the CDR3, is DTGVSQNPRHKITKRGQNVTFRCDPISEHNRLYWYRQTLGQGPEFLTYFQNEAQLEKSRLLSDRFSAERPKGSFSTLEIQRTEQGDSAMYLCASSKTGGWTEAFFGQGTRLTVV.